This TCR beta chain was retrieved from a study of T cells after somatic rescue of genetic block. Germline V gene data show CDR1 as LGHNA and CDR2 as YNFKEQ. Trimming stripped 8 bases from V and 3 bases from J, with 15 bases between. The CDR3 sequence is 14 residues long. Profiling relied on immunoSEQ multiplex PCR, and the TCRdb table lists in-frame clones only, not all of them. Counted here are 9,500 to 15,000 clones, 60% to 75% occurring once; the ten biggest clones make up more than 10%. The chain has TRBV4-2 and TRBJ2-3; D gene ambiguous. This receptor was taken from a boy younger than 18. The source material was peripheral blood mononuclear cells (PBMCs). In DNA form, the CDR3 reads TGTGCCAGCCGGGCCTCGGGCTCAACAGATACGCAGTATTTT. Its protein is CASRASGSTDTQYF.